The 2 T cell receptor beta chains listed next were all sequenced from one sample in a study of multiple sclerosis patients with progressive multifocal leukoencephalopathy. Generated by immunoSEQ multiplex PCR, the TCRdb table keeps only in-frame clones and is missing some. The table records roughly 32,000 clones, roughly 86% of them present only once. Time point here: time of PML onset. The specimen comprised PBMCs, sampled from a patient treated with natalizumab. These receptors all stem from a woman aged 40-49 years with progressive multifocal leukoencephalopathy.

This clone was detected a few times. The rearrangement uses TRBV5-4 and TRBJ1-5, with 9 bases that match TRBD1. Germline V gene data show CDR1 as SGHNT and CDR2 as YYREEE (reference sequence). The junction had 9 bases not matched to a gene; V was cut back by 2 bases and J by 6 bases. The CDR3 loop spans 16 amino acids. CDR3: CASSFSGTGRVQPQHF. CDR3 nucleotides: TGTGCCAGCAGCTTTTCCGGGACAGGGAGGGTTCAGCCCCAGCATTTT.

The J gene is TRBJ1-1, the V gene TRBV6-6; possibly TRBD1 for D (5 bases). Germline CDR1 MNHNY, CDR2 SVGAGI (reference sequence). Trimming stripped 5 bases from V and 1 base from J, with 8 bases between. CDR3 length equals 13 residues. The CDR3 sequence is CASSMTENTEAFF. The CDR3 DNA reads TGTGCCAGCAGTATGACAGAGAACACTGAAGCTTTCTTT.